This record concerns one T cell receptor beta chain sequence. Its matching antigen is unknown. The treatment: roughly 10-day PBMC culture with coronavirus spike peptide pools or control peptides (ViraFEST assay). With the Oncomine TCR Beta short-read assay, DNA from cultured CD4+ T cells was sequenced. TCRdb re-derived calls from the PCR reads in MiXCR, one entry per CDR3 protein. Of more than 13,000 distinct CDR3 sequences listed, around 50% were seen once; the top ten hold 7.5% to 9.5%. V lost 1 base and J lost 10, with 11 bases in between. The CDR3 covers 12 residues. Germline V gene data show CDR1 as MGHRA and CDR2 as YSYEKL. This record comes from a study of vaccination and CD4 T cells after COVID-19.

The chain combines TRBV4-1 with TRBJ2-7, with D possibly TRBD2 on 5 matching bases. This sample comprised CD4+ T cells from blood, cultured in vitro, obtained before SARS-CoV-2 vaccination. This clonotype originated in a human donor who had recovered from COVID-19. The CDR3 region has the DNA TGCGCCAGCAGCCAAGTGCCGGAGGAACAGTACTTC. This translates into CASSQVPEEQYF.